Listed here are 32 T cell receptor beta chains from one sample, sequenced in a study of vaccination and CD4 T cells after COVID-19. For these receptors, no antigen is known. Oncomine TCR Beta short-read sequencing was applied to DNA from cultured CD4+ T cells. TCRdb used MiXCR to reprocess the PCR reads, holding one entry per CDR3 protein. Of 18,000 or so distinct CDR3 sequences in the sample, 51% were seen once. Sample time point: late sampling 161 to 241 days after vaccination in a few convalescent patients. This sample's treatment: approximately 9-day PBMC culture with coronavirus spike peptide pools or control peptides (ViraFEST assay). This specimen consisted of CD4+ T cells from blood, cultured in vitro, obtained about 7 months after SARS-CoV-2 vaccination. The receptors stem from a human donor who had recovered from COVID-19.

This chain's CDR3 is CASSYQGALNNQPQHF. CDR3 coding DNA: TGTGCCAGCAGTTACCAGGGGGCGTTAAACAATCAGCCCCAGCATTTT. This sequence joins TRBV6-2 or TRBV6-3 and TRBJ1-5; TRBD1 matches at 8 bases. Germline CDR1 is MNHEY and CDR2 is SVGEGT. Trimming removed 2 bases from V and 3 bases from J; junction bases left unmatched: 6. This CDR3 has 16 amino acids.

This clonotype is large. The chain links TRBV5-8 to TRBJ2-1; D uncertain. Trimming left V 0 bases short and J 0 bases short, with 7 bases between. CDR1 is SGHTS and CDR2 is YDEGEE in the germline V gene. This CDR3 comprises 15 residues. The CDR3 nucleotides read TGTGCCAGCAGCTTGGGTCAAAGCTCCTACAATGAGCAGTTCTTC. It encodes CASSLGQSSYNEQFF. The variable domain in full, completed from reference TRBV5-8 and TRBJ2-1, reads EAGVTQSPTHLIKTRGQQATLRCSPISGHTSVYWYQQALGLGLQFLLWYDEGEERNRGNFPPRFSGRQFPNYSSELNVNALELEDSALYLCASSLGQSSYNEQFFGPGTRLTVL.

The CDR3 DNA sequence: TGTGCCAGCAGTGGGACTAGCGGGGGCACAGATACGCAGTATTTT. Translating gives CASSGTSGGTDTQYF. This sequence joins TRBV6-4 and TRBJ2-3; TRBD2 matches at 12 bases. The CDR3 spans 15 residues. Trimming removed 4 bases from V and 1 base from J; junction bases left unmatched: 0. Looked up from germline, CDR1 is MRHNA and CDR2 is SNTAGT.

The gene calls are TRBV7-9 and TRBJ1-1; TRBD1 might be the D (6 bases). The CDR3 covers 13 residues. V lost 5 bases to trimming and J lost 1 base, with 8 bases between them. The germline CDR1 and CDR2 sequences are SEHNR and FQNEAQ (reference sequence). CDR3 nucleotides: TGTGCCAGCAGCACAGGGAGGAACACTGAAGCTTTCTTT. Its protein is CASSTGRNTEAFF. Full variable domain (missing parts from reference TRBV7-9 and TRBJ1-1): DTGVSQNPRHKITKRGQNVTFRCDPISEHNRLYWYRQTLGQGPEFLTYFQNEAQLEKSRLLSDRFSAERPKGSFSTLEIQRTEQGDSAMYLCASSTGRNTEAFFGQGTRLTVV.

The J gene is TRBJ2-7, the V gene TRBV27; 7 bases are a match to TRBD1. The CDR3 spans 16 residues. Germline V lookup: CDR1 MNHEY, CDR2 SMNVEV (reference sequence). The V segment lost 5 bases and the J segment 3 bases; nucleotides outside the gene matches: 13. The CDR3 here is CASSTQGQVSIYEQYF. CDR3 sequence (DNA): TGTGCCAGCAGTACCCAAGGACAGGTGAGCATCTACGAGCAGTACTTC.

The CDR3 region has the DNA TGTGCCAGCAGTTGGCCCGGGACAGGGGGCCCGGGGCCCCAGCATTTT. Protein product: CASSWPGTGGPGPQHF. The gene calls are TRBV28 and TRBJ1-5, with TRBD1 identical over 12 bases. CDR1 and CDR2 (germline): MDHEN, SYDVKM. V lost 4 bases to trimming and J lost 9 bases; unmatched junction nucleotides: 10. The CDR3 covers 16 residues.

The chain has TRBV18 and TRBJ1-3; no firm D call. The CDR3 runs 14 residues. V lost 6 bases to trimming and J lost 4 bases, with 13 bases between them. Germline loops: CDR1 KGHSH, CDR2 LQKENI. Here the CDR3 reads CASSRVQSGNTIYF. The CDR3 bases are TGTGCCAGCTCCCGGGTACAGTCCGGAAACACCATATATTTT. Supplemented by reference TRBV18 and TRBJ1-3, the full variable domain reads NAGVMQNPRHLVRRRGQEARLRCSPMKGHSHVYWYRQLPEEGLKFMVYLQKENIIDESGMPKERFSAEFPKEGPSILRIQQVVRGDSAAYFCASSRVQSGNTIYFGEGSWLTVV.

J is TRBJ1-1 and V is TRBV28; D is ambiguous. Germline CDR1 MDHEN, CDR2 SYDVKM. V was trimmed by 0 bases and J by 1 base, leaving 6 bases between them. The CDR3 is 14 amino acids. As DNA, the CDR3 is TGTGCCAGCAGTTTATGGGTTCAGAACACTGAAGCTTTCTTT. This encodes CASSLWVQNTEAFF.

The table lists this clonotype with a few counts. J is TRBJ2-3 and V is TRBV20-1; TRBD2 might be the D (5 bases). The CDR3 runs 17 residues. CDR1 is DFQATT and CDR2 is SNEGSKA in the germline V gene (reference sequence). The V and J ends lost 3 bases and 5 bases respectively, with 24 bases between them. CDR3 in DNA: TGCAGTGCTAGGAGGGCCAGGTTAATTCGGGTTGGAGATACGCAGTATTTT. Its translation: CSARRARLIRVGDTQYF.

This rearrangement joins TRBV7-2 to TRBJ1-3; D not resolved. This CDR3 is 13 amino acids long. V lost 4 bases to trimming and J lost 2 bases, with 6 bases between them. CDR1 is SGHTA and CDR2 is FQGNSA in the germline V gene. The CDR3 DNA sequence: TGTGCCAGCAGCTCCGTCACTGGAAACACCATATATTTT. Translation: CASSSVTGNTIYF.

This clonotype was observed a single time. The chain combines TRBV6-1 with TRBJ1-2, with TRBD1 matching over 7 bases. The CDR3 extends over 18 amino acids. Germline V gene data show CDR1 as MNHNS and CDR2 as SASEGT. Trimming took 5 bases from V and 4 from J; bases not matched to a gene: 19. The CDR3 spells CASSHQSVHEEGAYGYTF. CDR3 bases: TGTGCCAGCAGTCACCAGTCAGTTCACGAGGAGGGGGCCTATGGCTACACCTTC.

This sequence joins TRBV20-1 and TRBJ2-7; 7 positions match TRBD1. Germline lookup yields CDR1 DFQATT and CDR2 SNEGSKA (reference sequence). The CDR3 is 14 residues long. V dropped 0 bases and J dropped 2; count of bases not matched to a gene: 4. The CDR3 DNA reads TGCAGTGCTAGAGATCAGGGGGTTACCTACGAGCAGTACTTC. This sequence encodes CSARDQGVTYEQYF.

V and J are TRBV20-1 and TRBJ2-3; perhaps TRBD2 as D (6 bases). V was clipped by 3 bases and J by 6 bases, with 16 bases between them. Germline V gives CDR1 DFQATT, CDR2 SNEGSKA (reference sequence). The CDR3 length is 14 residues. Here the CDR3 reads CSARGRTQSDTQYF. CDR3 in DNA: TGCAGTGCTAGGGGGAGGACGCAATCGGATACGCAGTATTTT.

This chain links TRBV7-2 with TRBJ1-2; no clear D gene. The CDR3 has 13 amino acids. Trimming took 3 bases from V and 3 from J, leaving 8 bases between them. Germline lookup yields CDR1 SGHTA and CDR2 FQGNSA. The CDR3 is CASSFDTYYGYTF. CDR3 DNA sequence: TGTGCCAGCAGCTTCGACACCTACTATGGCTACACCTTC.

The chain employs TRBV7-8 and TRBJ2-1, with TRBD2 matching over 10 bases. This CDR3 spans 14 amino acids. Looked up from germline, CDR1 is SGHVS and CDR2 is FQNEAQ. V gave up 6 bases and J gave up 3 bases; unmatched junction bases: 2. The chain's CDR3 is CASSRTSGYNEQFF. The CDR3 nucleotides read TGTGCCAGCAGTCGGACTAGCGGCTACAATGAGCAGTTCTTC.

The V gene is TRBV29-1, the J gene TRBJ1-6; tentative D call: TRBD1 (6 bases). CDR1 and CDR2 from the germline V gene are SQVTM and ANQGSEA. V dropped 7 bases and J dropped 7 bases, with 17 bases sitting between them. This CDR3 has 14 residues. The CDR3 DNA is TGCAGCGCGAAAAGGGGGGAGGAGAATTCACCCCTCCACTTT. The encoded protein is CSAKRGEENSPLHF.

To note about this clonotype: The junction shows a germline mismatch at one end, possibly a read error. CDR3 residues: CASNLAGGQETQYF. The CDR3 DNA sequence: TGTGCCAGCAACTTAGCGGGGGGGCAAGAGACCCAGTACTTC. The V gene is TRBV7-8, the J gene TRBJ2-5; 11 nucleotides agree with TRBD2. This CDR3 is 14 amino acids long. Germline loops: CDR1 SGHVS, CDR2 FQNEAQ. The full variable domain, with the rest looked up from reference TRBV7-8 and TRBJ2-5, is GAGVSQSPRYKVAKRGQDVALRCDPISGHVSLFWYQQALGQGPEFLTYFQNEAQLDKSGLPSDRFFAERPEGSVSTLKIQRTQQEDSAVYLCASNLAGGQETQYFGPGTRLLVL.

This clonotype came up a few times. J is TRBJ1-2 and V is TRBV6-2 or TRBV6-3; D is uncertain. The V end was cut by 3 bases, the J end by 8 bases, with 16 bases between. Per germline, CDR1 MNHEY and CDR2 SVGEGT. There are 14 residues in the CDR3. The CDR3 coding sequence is TGTGCCAGCAGTTATAGAGGGAATAACGGCGGCTACACCTTC. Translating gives CASSYRGNNGGYTF.

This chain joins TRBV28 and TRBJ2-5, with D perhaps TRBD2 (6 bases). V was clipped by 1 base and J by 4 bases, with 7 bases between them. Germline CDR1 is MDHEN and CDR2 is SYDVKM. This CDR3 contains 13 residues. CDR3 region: CASSLSEGETQYF. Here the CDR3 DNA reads TGTGCCAGCAGTTTATCGGAGGGAGAGACCCAGTACTTC.

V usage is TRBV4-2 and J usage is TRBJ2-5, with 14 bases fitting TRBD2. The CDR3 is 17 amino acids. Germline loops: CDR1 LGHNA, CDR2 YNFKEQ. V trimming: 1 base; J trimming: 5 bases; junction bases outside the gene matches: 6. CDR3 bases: TGTGCCAGCAGCCAAGGGGGACTAGCGGGAGATGCGGAGACCCAGTACTTC. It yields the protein CASSQGGLAGDAETQYF.

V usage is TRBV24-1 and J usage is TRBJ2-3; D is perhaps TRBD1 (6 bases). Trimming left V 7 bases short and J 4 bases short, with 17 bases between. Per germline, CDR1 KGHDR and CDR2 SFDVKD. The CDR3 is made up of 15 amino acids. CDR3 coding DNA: TGTGCCACCAGAGAGGGGACACCTGGGCCAGATACGCAGTATTTT. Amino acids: CATREGTPGPDTQYF.

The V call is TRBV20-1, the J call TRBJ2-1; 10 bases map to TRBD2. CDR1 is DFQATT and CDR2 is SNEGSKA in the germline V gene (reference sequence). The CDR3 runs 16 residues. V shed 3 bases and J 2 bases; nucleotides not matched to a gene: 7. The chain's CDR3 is CSASNPSGSTYNEQFF. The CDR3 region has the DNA TGCAGTGCTAGTAACCCTAGCGGGAGCACCTACAATGAGCAGTTCTTC.

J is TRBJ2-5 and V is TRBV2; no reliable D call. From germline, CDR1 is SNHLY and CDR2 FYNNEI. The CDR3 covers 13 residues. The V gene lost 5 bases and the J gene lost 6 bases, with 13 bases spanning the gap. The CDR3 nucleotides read TGTGCCAGCAGTTGGGCCACCGGGCAGACCCAGTACTTC. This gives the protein CASSWATGQTQYF. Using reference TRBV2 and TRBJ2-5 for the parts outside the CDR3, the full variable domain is EPEVTQTPSHQVTQMGQEVILRCVPISNHLYFYWYRQILGQKVEFLVSFYNNEISEKSEIFDDQFSVERPDGSNFTLKIRSTKLEDSAMYFCASSWATGQTQYFGPGTRLLVL.

The CDR3 sequence is CAISESRVSETQYF. CDR3 coding DNA: TGTGCCATCAGTGAGTCGAGAGTCTCGGAGACCCAGTACTTC. The genes are TRBV10-3 and TRBJ2-5; no definite D call. The germline V and J ends were trimmed by 0 bases and 5 bases, with 10 bases remaining between them. CDR1 ENHRY and CDR2 SYGVKD come from the germline V gene. This CDR3 region has 14 residues.

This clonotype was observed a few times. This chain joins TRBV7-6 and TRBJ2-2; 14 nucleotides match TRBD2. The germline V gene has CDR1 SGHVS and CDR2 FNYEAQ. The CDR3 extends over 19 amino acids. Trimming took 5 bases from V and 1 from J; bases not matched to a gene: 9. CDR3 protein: CASSRKPGTSGRNTGELFF. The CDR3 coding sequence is TGTGCCAGCAGCCGTAAGCCCGGGACTAGCGGGAGGAACACCGGGGAGCTGTTTTTT.

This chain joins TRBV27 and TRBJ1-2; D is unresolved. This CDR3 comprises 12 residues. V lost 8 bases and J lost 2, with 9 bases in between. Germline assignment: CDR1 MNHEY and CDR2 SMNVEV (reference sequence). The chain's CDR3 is CASRTANYGYTF. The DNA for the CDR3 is TGTGCCAGCCGGACTGCCAACTATGGCTACACCTTC.

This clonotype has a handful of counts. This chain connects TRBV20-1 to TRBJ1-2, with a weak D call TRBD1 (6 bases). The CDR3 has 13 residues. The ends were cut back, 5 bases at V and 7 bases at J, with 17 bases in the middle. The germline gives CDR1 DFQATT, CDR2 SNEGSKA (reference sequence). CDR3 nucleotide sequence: TGCAGTGCTGAAAACTTACAGGGCTCTGGCTACACCTTC. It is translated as CSAENLQGSGYTF.

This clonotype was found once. In DNA form, the CDR3 reads TGCAGTGCAGCTGACAGCGGGAACACTGAAGCTTTCTTT. Amino acids: CSAADSGNTEAFF. V gene TRBV20-1 combines with J gene TRBJ1-1, with a weak D call TRBD1 (5 bases). The germline V and J ends were trimmed by 6 bases and 1 base, with 12 bases remaining between them. CDR1 is DFQATT, CDR2 SNEGSKA, per germline (reference sequence). This CDR3 has 13 amino acids.

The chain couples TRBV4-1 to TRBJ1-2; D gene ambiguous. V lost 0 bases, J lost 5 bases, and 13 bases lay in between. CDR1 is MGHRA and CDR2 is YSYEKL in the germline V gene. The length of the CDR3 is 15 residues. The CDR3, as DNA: TGCGCCAGCAGCCAAGATACCTCAAAACAGTATGGCTACACCTTC. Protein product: CASSQDTSKQYGYTF.

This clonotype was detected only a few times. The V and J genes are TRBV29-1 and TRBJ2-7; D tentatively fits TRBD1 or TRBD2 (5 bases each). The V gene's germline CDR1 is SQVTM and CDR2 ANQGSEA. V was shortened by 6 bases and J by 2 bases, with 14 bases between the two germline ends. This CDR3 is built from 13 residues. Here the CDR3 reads CSVRGGFTYEQYF. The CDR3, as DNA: TGCAGCGTCCGGGGCGGATTTACCTACGAGCAGTACTTC.

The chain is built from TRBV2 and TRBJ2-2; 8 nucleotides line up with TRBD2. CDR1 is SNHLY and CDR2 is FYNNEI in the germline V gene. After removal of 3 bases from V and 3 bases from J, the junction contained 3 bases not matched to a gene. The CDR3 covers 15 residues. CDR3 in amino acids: CASSDLSGDTGELFF. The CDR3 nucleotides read TGTGCCAGCAGTGATCTTAGCGGGGACACCGGGGAGCTGTTTTTT.

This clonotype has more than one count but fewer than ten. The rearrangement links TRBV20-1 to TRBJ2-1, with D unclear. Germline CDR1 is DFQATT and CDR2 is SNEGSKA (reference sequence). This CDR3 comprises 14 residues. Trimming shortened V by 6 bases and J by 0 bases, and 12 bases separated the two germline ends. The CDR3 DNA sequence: TGCAGTGCCCATGGCGGTAGCTCCTACAATGAGCAGTTCTTC. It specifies CSAHGGSSYNEQFF.